This is a list of T cell receptor beta chains from one sample in a study of shared clonotypes between healthy human individuals. Generated by immunoSEQ multiplex PCR, the TCRdb table keeps only in-frame clones and is missing some. Altogether roughly 2.6 million clones are present, about 92% being singletons, with the ten largest covering roughly 0.15%. Sequences were obtained from naive CD4+ T cells sorted from blood. The receptors shown here come from a man younger than 30 in good health. CDR3s include the opening cysteine and the closing phenylalanine or tryptophan. D genes are given only for firm matches. Clone size is given for some rows only: seen once, a few or many times, or a class if the clone is expanded.

cdr3_aa,cdr3_nt,v_call,j_call,clone_size,d_call
CASSPDPGVGDGELFF,TGTGCCAGCAGCCCTGATCCGGGGGTGGGTGACGGGGAGCTGTTTTTT,TRBV11-3,TRBJ2-2,NA,NA
CASSLGTPRPETQYF,TGTGCCAGCAGCTTAGGGACGCCACGGCCGGAGACCCAGTACTTC,TRBV7-6,TRBJ2-5,NA,NA
CASSSAPGLAGAYEQYF,TGTGCCAGCAGTTCAGCCCCGGGACTAGCGGGGGCTTACGAGCAGTACTTC,TRBV27,TRBJ2-7,once,TRBD2
CASSLVGTNTDTQYF,TGTGCCAGCAGCTTAGTTGGGACAAACACAGATACGCAGTATTTT,TRBV5-6,TRBJ2-3,NA,NA
CASSLVGSSYEQYF,TGTGCCAGCAGCTTAGTGGGAAGCTCCTACGAGCAGTACTTC,TRBV7-2,TRBJ2-7,NA,NA
CASSLSSAHNEQFF,TGTGCTAGCAGCCTCAGCTCCGCACACAATGAGCAGTTCTTC,TRBV7-7,TRBJ2-1,NA,NA
CATRKGQHSGANVLTF,TGTGCCACCAGAAAGGGACAACACTCTGGGGCCAACGTCCTGACTTTC,TRBV5-4,TRBJ2-6,NA,NA
CASSLGRATGELFF,TGCGCCAGCAGCTTGGGCAGGGCGACCGGGGAGCTGTTTTTT,TRBV5-1,TRBJ2-2,NA,NA
CASRVGAETDTQYF,TGTGCGAGCCGGGTCGGGGCCGAGACAGATACGCAGTATTTT,TRBV2,TRBJ2-3,NA,NA
CASSQEGQTASGETQYF,TGCGCCAGCAGCCAAGAGGGGCAGACAGCAAGTGGGGAGACCCAGTACTTC,TRBV4-1,TRBJ2-5,NA,NA
CASTFNDRNTEAFF,TGTGCCAGCACCTTCAACGACAGGAACACTGAAGCTTTCTTT,TRBV6-4,TRBJ1-1,NA,NA
CASSRGQPYNEQFF,TGCGCCAGCAGCCGTGGACAGCCCTACAATGAGCAGTTCTTC,TRBV5-1,TRBJ2-1,NA,NA
CASSISPGSAINSPLHF,TGTGCCAGTAGTATTTCCCCAGGCTCGGCGATCAATTCACCCCTCCACTTT,TRBV19,TRBJ1-6,NA,NA
CASRDPGAPLHF,TGTGCCAGCAGGGATCCCGGGGCACCCCTCCACTTT,TRBV7-2,TRBJ1-6,few,NA
CASTTTSGDYNEQFF,TGCGCCAGCACTACGACTAGCGGGGACTACAATGAGCAGTTCTTC,TRBV10-2,TRBJ2-1,NA,TRBD2
CASSKPGTSGRDEQFF,TGTGCCAGCAGCAAACCGGGGACTAGCGGGAGAGATGAGCAGTTCTTC,TRBV21-1,TRBJ2-1,NA,NA
CASSATGGASGNTIYF,TGTGCCAGCAGCGCGACAGGGGGCGCTTCTGGAAACACCATATATTTT,TRBV7-2,TRBJ1-3,NA,TRBD1
CASTPQRFSGNTIYF,TGTGCCAGCACCCCTCAACGGTTCTCTGGAAACACCATATATTTT,TRBV7-2,TRBJ1-3,NA,NA
CASSPGQNTDTQYF,TGCGCCAGCAGCCCCGGACAGAACACAGATACGCAGTATTTT,TRBV5-1,TRBJ2-3,once,NA
CASSQGSGPGQGADTQYF,TGCGCCAGCAGCCAAGGATCCGGACCGGGACAGGGTGCAGATACGCAGTATTTT,TRBV4-1,TRBJ2-3,NA,TRBD1
CATSGDRGQPQHF,TGTGCCACCAGCGGGGATAGGGGACAGCCCCAGCATTTT,TRBV15,TRBJ1-5,few,NA
CASSLERPKPGEF,TGTGCCAGCAGTTTAGAGCGACCAAAGCCAGGGGAATTT,TRBV28,TRBJ1-3,NA,NA
CASSSSAWETQYF,TGTGCCAGCAGTTCATCGGCTTGGGAGACCCAGTACTTC,TRBV27,TRBJ2-5,NA,NA
CASSKSPSLPGEQYF,TGCGCCAGCAGCAAGTCACCGAGTTTACCGGGGGAGCAGTACTTC,TRBV5-1,TRBJ2-7,NA,NA
CASSASSGPAKELFF,TGTGCCAGCAGCGCGTCTAGCGGGCCCGCAAAGGAGCTGTTTTTT,TRBV9,TRBJ2-2,NA,TRBD2
CASSLATIPYNEQFF,TGCGCCAGCAGCTTGGCCACAATCCCCTACAATGAGCAGTTCTTC,TRBV5-1,TRBJ2-1,NA,NA
CASSPGYWGAVNTEAFF,TGTGCCAGCAGCCCCGGGTATTGGGGGGCGGTAAACACTGAAGCTTTCTTT,TRBV11-2,TRBJ1-1,once,NA
CASSLSGTGYNSPLHF,TGTGCCAGTAGTCTATCCGGGACGGGGTATAATTCACCCCTCCACTTT,TRBV19,TRBJ1-6,NA,NA
CASSRTGVGYTF,TGTGCCAGCAGTCGGACAGGGGTCGGCTACACCTTC,TRBV6-1,TRBJ1-2,NA,TRBD1
CASASQGSNVLTF,TGTGCCAGCGCAAGCCAGGGAAGCAACGTCCTGACTTTC,TRBV9,TRBJ2-6,NA,NA
CASSLVGVKGAYEQYF,TGTGCCAGCAGCTTAGTAGGGGTTAAAGGGGCCTACGAGCAGTACTTC,TRBV7-9,TRBJ2-7,NA,NA
CASSRDLLGYTF,TGTGCCAGCAGCCGGGACCTCCTAGGCTACACCTTC,TRBV6-5,TRBJ1-2,NA,NA
CASSERVYNSPLHF,TGTGCCAGCAGTGAGAGGGTCTATAATTCACCCCTCCACTTT,TRBV6-1,TRBJ1-6,few,NA
CASNEVYNSPLHF,TGTGCCAGTAACGAGGTCTATAATTCACCCCTCCACTTT,TRBV19,TRBJ1-6,NA,NA
CASSEGTGGSNQPQHF,TGTGCCAGCAGCGAAGGGACAGGGGGTAGCAATCAGCCCCAGCATTTT,TRBV28,TRBJ1-5,NA,TRBD1
CASRGGGATNEKLFF,TGTGCCAGCAGGGGCGGGGGTGCAACTAATGAAAAACTGTTTTTT,TRBV7-9,TRBJ1-4,NA,NA
CASSLDGGSREQYF,TGTGCCAGCAGCCTCGACGGGGGGAGTCGCGAGCAGTACTTC,TRBV7-2,TRBJ2-7,NA,TRBD2
CASSFTSAGGPNEQFF,TGTGCCAGCAGCTTTACGTCAGCGGGAGGGCCCAATGAGCAGTTCTTC,TRBV5-4,TRBJ2-1,once,TRBD2
CASSPTIFRTGGRGETQYF,TGTGCCAGCAGCCCTACCATTTTTAGGACAGGGGGACGTGGAGAGACCCAGTACTTC,TRBV7-6,TRBJ2-5,NA,TRBD1
CASSLRRLADYNEQFF,TGTGCCAGCAGCTTACGGAGACTAGCAGACTACAATGAGCAGTTCTTC,TRBV11-2,TRBJ2-1,NA,TRBD2
CASSGRREGQYEQYF,TGTGCCAGCAGCGGCCGGCGGGAGGGCCAGTACGAGCAGTACTTC,TRBV7-2,TRBJ2-7,NA,TRBD2
CASSGGGNYGYTF,TGTGCCAGCAGCGGGGGGGGTAACTATGGCTACACCTTC,TRBV28,TRBJ1-2,NA,NA
CASSLGALATDTQYF,TGTGCCAGCAGCTTGGGGGCCTTGGCTACAGATACGCAGTATTTT,TRBV5-4,TRBJ2-3,once,NA
CASSLESSSHNEQFF,TGTGCCAGCAGCTTGGAGTCTAGCAGCCACAATGAGCAGTTCTTC,TRBV11-2,TRBJ2-1,NA,NA
CATSRERGEAGANVLTF,TGTGCCACCAGCAGAGAACGGGGGGAAGCAGGGGCCAACGTCCTGACTTTC,TRBV15,TRBJ2-6,NA,TRBD2